This T cell receptor beta chain was recovered during a study of blood T cells in healthy people across ages. The germline V and J ends were trimmed by 0 bases and 2 bases, with 11 bases remaining between them. The CDR3 runs to 15 residues. Germline V CDR1 and CDR2: MNHEY, SVGEGT. Primed by a sample-barcoded 5' primer and a J-beta primer mix, a second PCR proceeded for roughly 7 to 12 cycles. TCRdb re-derived calls from the 5' RACE reads in MiXCR, one entry per CDR3 protein. The sample comprises around 710,000 distinct CDR3 sequences, roughly 47% of which are singletons, and 20% to 25% rests with the top ten.

Sequencing was performed on blood. This sequence joins TRBV6-2 or TRBV6-3 and TRBJ2-7; D unresolved. This TCR came from an older woman in good health. The CDR3 DNA reads as TGTGCCAGCAGTTACTCAGGTGTCCACACCTACGAGCAGTACTTC. This sequence encodes CASSYSGVHTYEQYF.